This TCR beta chain was sequenced during a study of OX40 agonist ivuxolimab in advanced cancers. Broadly, across the study: The costimulatory receptor OX40 (CD134) was targeted by ivuxolimab, a fully human IgG2 agonistic monoclonal antibody. The dose-escalation cohort was about 86% male with a mean age of approximately 60 years, ranging from roughly 23 to 85. Three dose-escalation patients achieved partial responses, one with hepatocellular carcinoma and two with cutaneous melanoma. Intravenous ivuxolimab was administered to patients every 2 weeks at six dose levels: 0.01, 0.1, 0.3, 1.5, 3 and 10 mg/kg. The paper covers the monotherapy dose-escalation part of the phase I ivuxolimab trial, which included N of about 56 patients. Prior anti-PD-1, anti-PD-L1 or anti-CTLA-4 therapy was permitted, and 40% of dose-escalation patients had received checkpoint inhibitors. Of the approximately 50 patients in dose escalation, some 20 had hepatocellular carcinoma, some 15 had melanoma, 9 had renal cell carcinoma and 9 had head and neck cancer. The purpose of peripheral TCRbeta sequencing was to test whether ivuxolimab changed TCR sequence diversity and led to clonal T-cell expansion. The study at large found these results: Partial responders in the 0.1-3.0 mg/kg groups had among the lowest normalized peripheral clonal expansion, especially among CD8+ T cells. After ivuxolimab, CD8+ T cells had more expanded clones than CD4+ T cells on average. Antigen specificity was not determined for the clonally expanded peripheral T cells. Low levels of normalized T-cell clonal expansion were also shown by some nonresponding patients. At doses from 0.1 to 3.0 mg/kg, clonal expansion was seen in both CD4+ and CD8+ blood T cells between baseline and week 6.

Concerning this clone itself: Its recognized antigen is unknown. The input lacks base qualities; no much larger clone sits a single base away.

Genomic DNA was extracted from sorted cells for sequencing of the TCRbeta CDR3 region. TCRbeta CDR3 regions were sequenced using the immunoSEQ Assay. The table comes from immuneACCESS by way of TCRdb, which keeps in-frame sequences with V and J called. Part of the clones is missing from these tables; in studies checked, under half for an unresolved V gene and the rest for unknown reasons. The sample includes tens of thousands of clones, with roughly 93% observed a single time. Clones ranked in the top ten supply 15% to 20% of the sample. Relative to germline, V is missing 3 bases and J is missing 0 bases, with 10 bases of the junction outside any gene match. There are 19 amino acids in the CDR3, from cysteine to phenylalanine inclusive. Only the CDR3 DNA stays, 57 bases, in frame from base 1. Reading the germline V gene gives CDR1 SGHTA and CDR2 FQGNSA. The trial excluded patients who had a history of autoimmune disease or were on systemic immunosuppression. Peripheral blood for TCR sequencing was collected from all dose cohorts at baseline, on cycle 4 day 1, and on cycle 7 day 1. The samples were taken from a phase I, first-in-human, multicenter, open-label dose-escalation trial of ivuxolimab. Adults with locally advanced or metastatic head and neck squamous cell, hepatocellular, melanoma or renal cell carcinoma were enrolled in the trial. Before TCR sequencing, CD4+ T cells and CD8+ T cells from peripheral blood were sorted into separate populations.

The chain is encoded by TRBV7-2 joined to TRBJ2-3; 12 middle bases align to TRBD2. Sequences were derived from CD4+ or CD8+ T cells sorted from blood, sampled in a trial of the OX40 agonist ivuxolimab. The receptor was derived from an adult with an advanced solid tumor such as melanoma, head and neck, liver or kidney cancer. Here the CDR3 is given as CASSFLAGGPPTSTDTQYF. The bases are TGTGCCAGCAGCTTTCTAGCGGGAGGGCCACCTACTAGCACAGATACGCAGTATTTT.